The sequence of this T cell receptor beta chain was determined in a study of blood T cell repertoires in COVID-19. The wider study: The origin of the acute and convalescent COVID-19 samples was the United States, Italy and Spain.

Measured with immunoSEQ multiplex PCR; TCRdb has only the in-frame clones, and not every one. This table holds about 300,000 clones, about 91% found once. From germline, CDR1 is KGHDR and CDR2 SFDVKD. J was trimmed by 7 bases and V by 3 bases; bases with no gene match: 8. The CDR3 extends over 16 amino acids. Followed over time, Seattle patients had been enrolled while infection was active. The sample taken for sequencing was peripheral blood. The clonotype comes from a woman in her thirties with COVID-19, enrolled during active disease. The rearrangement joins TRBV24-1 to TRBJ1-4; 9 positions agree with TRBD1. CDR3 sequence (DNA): TGTGCCACCAGTGATCCACCACAGGGGGCAGGTGAAAAACTGTTTTTT. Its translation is CATSDPPQGAGEKLFF.